This T cell receptor (beta chain) emerged from a study of response to subunit inactivated influenza vaccine. Per germline, CDR1 LGHDT and CDR2 YNNKEL (reference sequence). The CDR3 loop spans 14 amino acids. Trimming took 4 bases from V and 6 from J; bases not matched to a gene: 8. TCRdb processed the RT-PCR reads anew with MiXCR; each CDR3 protein has one entry. The table includes 500,000 to 600,000 distinct CDR3 sequences, around 13% detected once. Details on this clonotype: Its antigen is not identified.

General study points: It was the authors' suggestion that each seasonal influenza vaccination recruits few new T cells.

The V gene is TRBV3-1, the J gene TRBJ2-7; 8 bases match TRBD2. The sequence derives from a man in his forties or fifties who received an inactivated influenza vaccine. The sequencing used PBMCs from blood, collected about 40 days after vaccination. The CDR3 region is CASSRGTRSSEQYF. CDR3 in DNA: TGTGCCAGCAGCCGGGGGACTAGATCTTCCGAGCAGTACTTC.